This T cell receptor (beta chain) was sequenced in a study of cytomegalovirus exposure and HLA in healthy donors. Study-level findings and limits: Researchers reportedly found TCR beta sequences accurately predicted most subjects' HLA-A and HLA-B alleles.

Both 60 Vbeta primers and 13 Jbeta primers went into the PCR. The table came from immunoSEQ multiplex PCR; TCRdb's copy has only in-frame clones and leaves some out. Of more than 80,000 clones detected, under 85% appear once; the ten largest clones hold more than 3%. On this clone: As yet, its antigen is unknown.

The V and J ends lost 1 base and 7 bases respectively, with 14 bases between them. This CDR3 is 14 amino acids long. Germline V gene data show CDR1 as MGHRA and CDR2 as YSYEKL. Sequencing was carried out using PBMCs. The receptor's source is a female donor in good health and CMV-seropositive. The chain has TRBV4-1 and TRBJ2-7, with TRBD2 as a possible D gene (5 bases). The CDR3, as DNA: TGCGCCAGCAGCCAAGCTGTTCGGGGTGAAGAGCAGTACTTC. It translates to CASSQAVRGEEQYF.